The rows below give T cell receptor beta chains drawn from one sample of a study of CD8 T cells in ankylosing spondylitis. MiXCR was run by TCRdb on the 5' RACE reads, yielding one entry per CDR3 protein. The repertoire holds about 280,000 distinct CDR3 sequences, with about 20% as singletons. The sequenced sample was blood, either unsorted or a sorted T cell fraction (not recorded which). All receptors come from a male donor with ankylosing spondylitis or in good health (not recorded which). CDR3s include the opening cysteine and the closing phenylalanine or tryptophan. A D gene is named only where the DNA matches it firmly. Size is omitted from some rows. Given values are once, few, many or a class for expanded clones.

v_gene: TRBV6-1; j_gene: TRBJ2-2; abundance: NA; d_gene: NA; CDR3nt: TGTGCCAGCAGTCCACCGGGACAACCCCTTAACACCGGGGAGCTGTTTTTT; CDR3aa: CASSPPGQPLNTGELFF
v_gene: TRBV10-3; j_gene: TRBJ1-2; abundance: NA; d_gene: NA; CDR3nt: TGTGCCATCAGTGAGTCGTTACGGACAGTCGATGGCTACACCTTC; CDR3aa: CAISESLRTVDGYTF
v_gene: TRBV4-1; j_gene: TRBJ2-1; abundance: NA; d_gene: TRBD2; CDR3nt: TGCGCCAGCAGCCAGGGACTAGCGGGATGGTACAATGAGCAGTTCTTC; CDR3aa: CASSQGLAGWYNEQFF
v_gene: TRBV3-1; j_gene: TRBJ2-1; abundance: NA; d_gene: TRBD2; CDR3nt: TGTGCCAGCAGCCAAGTCCTAGCGGGAAGGGATGAGCAGTTCTTC; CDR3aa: CASSQVLAGRDEQFF
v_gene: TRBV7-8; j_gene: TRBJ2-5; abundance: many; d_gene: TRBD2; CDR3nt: TGTGCCAGCAGCCCAAACCGAGCGGGTCTAGCGGGGGGCCGGGAGACCCAGTACTTC; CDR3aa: CASSPNRAGLAGGRETQYF
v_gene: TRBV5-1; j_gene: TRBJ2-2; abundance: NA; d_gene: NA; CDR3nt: TGCGCCAGCAGCTACAGGGAGGACACCGGGGAGCTGTTTTTT; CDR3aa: CASSYREDTGELFF
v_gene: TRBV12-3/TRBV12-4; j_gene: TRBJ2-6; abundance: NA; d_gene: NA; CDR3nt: TGTGCCAGCAGTACTAGGGGTAGGGGACTGATCTCTGGGGCCAACGTCCTGACTTTC; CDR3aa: CASSTRGRGLISGANVLTF
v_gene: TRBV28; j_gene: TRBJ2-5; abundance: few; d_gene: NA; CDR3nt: TGTGCCAGCAGTTTATTCCCGTTACTTGGAACAGAGACCCAGTACTTC; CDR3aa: CASSLFPLLGTETQYF
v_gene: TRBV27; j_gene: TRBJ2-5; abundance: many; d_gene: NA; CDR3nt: TGTGCCAGCCGGACGAGATCCAGCGTGGTTGGAGAGACCCAGTACTTC; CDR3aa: CASRTRSSVVGETQYF
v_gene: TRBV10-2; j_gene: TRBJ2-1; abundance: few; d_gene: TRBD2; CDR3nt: TGCGCCAGCAAACAGCTAGCGGGAGGTGCAAATGAGCAGTTCTTC; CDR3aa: CASKQLAGGANEQFF
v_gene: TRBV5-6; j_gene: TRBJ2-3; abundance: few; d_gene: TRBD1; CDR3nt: TGTGCCAGCAGCTTCGGGACAGGTGGAGATACGCAGTATTTT; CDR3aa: CASSFGTGGDTQYF
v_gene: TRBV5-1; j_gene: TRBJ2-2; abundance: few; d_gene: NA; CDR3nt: TGCGCCAGCAGCTTACCTACACCGAACACCGGGGAGCTGTTTTTT; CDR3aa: CASSLPTPNTGELFF
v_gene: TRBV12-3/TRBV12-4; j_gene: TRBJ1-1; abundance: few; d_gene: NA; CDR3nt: TGTGCCAGCAGTTTACCCGGGTCCGTAGCTTTCTTT; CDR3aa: CASSLPGSVAFF
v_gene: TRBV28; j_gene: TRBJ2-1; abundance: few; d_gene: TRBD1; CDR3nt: TGTGCCAGCAAGGACAGGGTTTTGAATGAGCAGTTCTTC; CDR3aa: CASKDRVLNEQFF
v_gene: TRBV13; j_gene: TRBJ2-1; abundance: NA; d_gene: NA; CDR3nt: TGTGCCAGCAGCTTAGTGGGATTTCCCTACAATGAGCAGTTCTTC; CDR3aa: CASSLVGFPYNEQFF